This TCR beta chain emerged from a study of blood T cell repertoires in COVID-19. This clone turned up a few times. TCRdb keeps only in-frame clones here, not all; method: immunoSEQ multiplex PCR. Of some 270,000 clones in the sample, 75% to 85% were seen once. This sequence originates from a woman in her 50s with acute COVID-19. Material: PBMCs or T cells enriched from blood (not recorded which).

The CDR3 loop reads CASSPSVAGGSGEQYF. The CDR3 nucleotides are TGTGCCAGCTCACCATCCGTCGCGGGGGGGAGTGGAGAGCAGTACTTC. The V and J genes are TRBV18 and TRBJ2-7; 9 bases agree with TRBD2. The CDR3 contains 16 residues. With 2 bases clipped from V and 7 bases from J, the junction kept 12 bases outside the gene matches. Germline values: CDR1 KGHSH, CDR2 LQKENI.